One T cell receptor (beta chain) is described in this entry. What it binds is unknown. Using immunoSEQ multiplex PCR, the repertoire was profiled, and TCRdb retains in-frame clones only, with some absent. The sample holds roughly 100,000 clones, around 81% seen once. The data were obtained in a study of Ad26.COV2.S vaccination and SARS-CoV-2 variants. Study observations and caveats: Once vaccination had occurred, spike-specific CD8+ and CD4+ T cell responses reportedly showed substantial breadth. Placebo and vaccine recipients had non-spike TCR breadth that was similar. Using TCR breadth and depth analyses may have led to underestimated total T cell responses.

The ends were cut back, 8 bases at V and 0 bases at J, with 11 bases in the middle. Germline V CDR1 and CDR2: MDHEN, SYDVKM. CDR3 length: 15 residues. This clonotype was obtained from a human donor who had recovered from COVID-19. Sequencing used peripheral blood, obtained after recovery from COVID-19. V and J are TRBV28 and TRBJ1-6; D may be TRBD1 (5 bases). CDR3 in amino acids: CASLGASSYNSPLHF. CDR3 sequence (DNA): TGTGCCAGCTTAGGGGCGAGCTCCTATAATTCACCCCTCCACTTT.